This T cell receptor beta chain was sequenced in a study of blood T cells in healthy people across ages. Trimming shortened V by 2 bases and J by 2 bases, and 17 bases separated the two germline ends. There are 17 residues in the CDR3. The germline V gene encodes CDR1 MNHEY and CDR2 SMNVEV (reference sequence). This clonotype was counted ten times or more. Together with a sample-barcoded 5' primer, a J-beta primer mix was included in a second PCR lasting about 7 to 11 cycles. TCRdb re-called the 5' RACE reads through MiXCR, storing one row per CDR3 protein. The sample has around 1,000,000 distinct CDR3 sequences, 35% to 45% seen once.

Sequenced input: blood. The rearrangement uses TRBV27 and TRBJ2-3, with a possible D match to TRBD2 (5 bases). The sequence came from a man younger than 35 in good health. The CDR3 DNA is TGTGCCAGCAGTTTAAACCGGCGGGTCGGTGACACAGATACGCAGTATTTT. Protein product: CASSLNRRVGDTDTQYF.